The sequence of this TCR beta chain was determined in a study of T cells expressing NK-cell markers. Study-level background: Sequenced donors, eight in total, included seven who were HCMV-seropositive and one who was seronegative.

The authors made TCR beta cDNA libraries by 5'RACE template switching. This switching added a universal primer site and UMIs. Using the 5' RACE reads, TCRdb records one entry per CDR3 protein without DNA. The listing contains about 390,000 distinct CDR3 sequences. The germline V gene encodes CDR1 LGHNT and CDR2 FRNRAP. This CDR3 has 16 amino acids. The study, taken as a whole, reports: The CD3+CD56-NKG2C+ fraction was also led by these clonotypes in four donors. Five or six of the donors carried dominant NKG2C+ clonotypes that took up roughly 1.0-8% of their CD8+ T cells.

Concerning this clonotype: As yet, its antigen is unknown.

The chain has TRBV12-5 and TRBJ2-1; no DNA is available, so the TRBD1 call from TCRdb remains unchecked. The sample comprised blood T cells: a sorted CD56 or NKG2C T cell subset, CD4+ or CD8+ T cells, or bulk PBMC T cells (not recorded which). This sequence originates from a woman in her fifties or sixties in good health. The CDR3 loop reads CASGLYGGPSRDEQFF. Variable domain in full (rest from reference TRBV12-5 and TRBJ2-1): DARVTQTPRHKVTEMGQEVTMRCQPILGHNTVFWYRQTMMQGLELLAYFRNRAPLDDSGMPKDRFSAEMPDATLATLKIQPSEPRDSAVYFCASGLYGGPSRDEQFFGPGTRLTVL.